This T cell receptor (beta chain) was sequenced in a study of cytomegalovirus exposure and HLA in healthy donors. Study results and limitations: According to an earlier analysis, most TCR beta V segments yielded productive rearrangements about 90% or about 30% of the time.

The CDR3 length is 14 residues. Germline CDR1 reads SGDLS; CDR2 reads YYNGEE. With 3 bases clipped from V and 7 bases from J, the junction kept 8 bases outside the gene matches. A multiplex PCR was run with 60 Vbeta primers and 13 Jbeta primers. Generated by immunoSEQ multiplex PCR, the TCRdb table keeps only in-frame clones and is missing some. The repertoire includes 170,000 or so clones, roughly 80% of them detected once, and about 13% sits in the top ten. On this clone: Its antigen is still unknown.

The receptor was isolated from a woman aged 50 to 65 in good health and CMV-seropositive. V gene TRBV9 combines with J gene TRBJ1-2; 8 bases map to TRBD1. The specimen was PBMCs. CDR3 sequence: CASSALDRAVGYTF. The CDR3 DNA reads TGTGCCAGCAGCGCTCTGGACAGGGCTGTTGGCTACACCTTC.